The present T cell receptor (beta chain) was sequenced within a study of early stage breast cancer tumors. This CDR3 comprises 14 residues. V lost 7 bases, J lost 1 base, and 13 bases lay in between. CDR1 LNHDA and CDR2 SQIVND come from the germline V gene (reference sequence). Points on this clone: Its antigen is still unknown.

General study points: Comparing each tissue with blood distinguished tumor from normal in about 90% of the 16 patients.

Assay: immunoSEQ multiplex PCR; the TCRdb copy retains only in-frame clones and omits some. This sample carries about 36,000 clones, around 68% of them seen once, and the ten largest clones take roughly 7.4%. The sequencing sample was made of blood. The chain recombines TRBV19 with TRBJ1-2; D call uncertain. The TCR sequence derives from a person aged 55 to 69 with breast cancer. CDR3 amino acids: CASTIGGNNYGYTF. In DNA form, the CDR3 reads TGTGCCAGTACCATAGGAGGGAATAACTATGGCTACACCTTC. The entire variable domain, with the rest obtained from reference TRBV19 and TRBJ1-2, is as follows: DGGITQSPKYLFRKEGQNVTLSCEQNLNHDAMYWYRQDPGQGLRLIYYSQIVNDFQKGDIAEGYSVSREKKESFPLTVTSAQKNPTAFYLCASTIGGNNYGYTFGSGTRLTVV.